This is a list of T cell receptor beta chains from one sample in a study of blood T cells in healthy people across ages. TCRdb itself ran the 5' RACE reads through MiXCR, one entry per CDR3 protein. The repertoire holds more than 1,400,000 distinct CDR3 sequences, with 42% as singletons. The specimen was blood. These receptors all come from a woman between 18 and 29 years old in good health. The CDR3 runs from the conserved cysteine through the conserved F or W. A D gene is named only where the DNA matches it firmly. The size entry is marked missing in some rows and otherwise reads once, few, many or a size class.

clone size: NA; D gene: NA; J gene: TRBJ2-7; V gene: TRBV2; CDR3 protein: CASSVKNEQYF; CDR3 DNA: TGTGCCAGCAGTGTAAAGAATGAGCAGTACTTC
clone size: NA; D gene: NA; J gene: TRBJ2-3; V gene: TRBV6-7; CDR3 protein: CASSYWGYTDTQYF; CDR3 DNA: TGTGCCAGCAGTTACTGGGGGTACACAGATACGCAGTATTTT
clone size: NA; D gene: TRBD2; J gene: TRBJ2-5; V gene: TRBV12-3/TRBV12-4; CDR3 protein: CASSPSGDGETQYF; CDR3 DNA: TGTGCCAGCAGTCCTAGCGGGGACGGGGAGACCCAGTACTTC
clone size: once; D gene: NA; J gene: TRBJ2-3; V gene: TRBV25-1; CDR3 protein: CASSEFEPGTDTQYF; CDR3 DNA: TGTGCCAGCAGTGAATTCGAACCTGGCACAGATACGCAGTATTTT
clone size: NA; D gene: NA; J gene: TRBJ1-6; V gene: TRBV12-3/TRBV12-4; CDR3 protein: CASSPLGRTRNSPLHF; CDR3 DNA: TGTGCCAGCAGTCCTCTAGGACGGACCCGTAATTCACCCCTCCACTTT
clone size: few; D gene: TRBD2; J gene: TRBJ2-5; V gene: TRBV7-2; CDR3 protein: CASSISSGPTNEQYF; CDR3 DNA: TGTGCCAGCAGTATTTCTAGCGGCCCCACCAATGAGCAGTACTTC
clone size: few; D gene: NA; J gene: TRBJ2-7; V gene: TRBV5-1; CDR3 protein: CASSLESSAVGYEQYF; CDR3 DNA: TGCGCCAGCAGCTTGGAATCTAGTGCGGTGGGGTACGAGCAGTACTTC
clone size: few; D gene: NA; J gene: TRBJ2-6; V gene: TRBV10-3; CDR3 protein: CATHERSNSSGANVLTF; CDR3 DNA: TGTGCCACCCACGAGAGGTCCAACTCATCTGGGGCCAACGTCCTGACTTTC
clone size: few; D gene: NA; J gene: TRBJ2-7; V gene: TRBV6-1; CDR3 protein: CASSEESGHSYEQYF; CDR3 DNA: TGTGCCAGCAGTGAAGAGTCAGGGCACTCCTACGAGCAGTACTTC
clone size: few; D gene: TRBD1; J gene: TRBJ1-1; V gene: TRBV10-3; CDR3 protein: CATKDRENTEAFF; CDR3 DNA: TGTGCCACCAAAGACAGGGAGAACACTGAAGCTTTCTTT
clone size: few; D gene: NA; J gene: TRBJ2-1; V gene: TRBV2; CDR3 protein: CASKLESSYNEQFF; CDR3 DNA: TGTGCCAGCAAGCTCGAGAGCTCCTACAATGAGCAGTTCTTC
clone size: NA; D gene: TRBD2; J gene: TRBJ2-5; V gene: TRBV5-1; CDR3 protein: CASSLGLAGAFQETQYF; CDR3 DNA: TGCGCCAGCAGCTTGGGACTAGCGGGGGCTTTCCAAGAGACCCAGTACTTC
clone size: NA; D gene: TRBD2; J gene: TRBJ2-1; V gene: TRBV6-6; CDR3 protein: CASSPGRTGLLYNEQFF; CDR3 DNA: TGTGCCAGCAGTCCTGGGAGGACGGGACTACTCTACAATGAGCAGTTCTTC
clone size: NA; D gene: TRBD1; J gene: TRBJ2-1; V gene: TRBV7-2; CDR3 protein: CASNHRDRVYNEQFF; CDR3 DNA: TGTGCCAGCAACCACCGGGACAGGGTATACAATGAGCAGTTCTTC
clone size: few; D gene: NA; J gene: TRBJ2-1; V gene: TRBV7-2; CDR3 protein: CASSLPGRGSYNEQFF; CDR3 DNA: TGTGCCAGCAGCTTACCGGGACGGGGCTCCTACAATGAGCAGTTCTTC
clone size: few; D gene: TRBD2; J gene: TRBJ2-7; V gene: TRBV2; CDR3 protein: CASRERGHRYEQYF; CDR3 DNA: TGTGCCAGTAGGGAGCGGGGGCATCGCTACGAGCAGTACTTC
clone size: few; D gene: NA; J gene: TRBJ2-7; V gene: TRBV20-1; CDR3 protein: CSARGEVGLGQYF; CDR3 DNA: TGCAGTGCTAGAGGGGAGGTAGGCCTGGGGCAGTACTTC
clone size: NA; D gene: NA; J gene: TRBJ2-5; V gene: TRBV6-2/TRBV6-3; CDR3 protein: CASTNSRVQETQYF; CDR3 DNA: TGTGCCAGCACGAACTCTAGGGTGCAAGAGACCCAGTACTTC
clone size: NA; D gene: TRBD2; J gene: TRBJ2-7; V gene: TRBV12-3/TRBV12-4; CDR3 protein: CASSIGTKENEQYF; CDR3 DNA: TGTGCCAGCAGTATCGGGACTAAGGAGAATGAGCAGTACTTC
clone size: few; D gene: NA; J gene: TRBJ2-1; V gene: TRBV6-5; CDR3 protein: CASIGASAIDEQFF; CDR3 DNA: TGTGCCAGCATAGGCGCTTCCGCGATAGATGAGCAGTTCTTC
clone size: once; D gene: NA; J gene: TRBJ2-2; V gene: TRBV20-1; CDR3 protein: CSVQGTLTSNTGELFF; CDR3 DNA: TGCAGTGTCCAAGGGACGTTAACTTCGAACACCGGGGAGCTGTTTTTT
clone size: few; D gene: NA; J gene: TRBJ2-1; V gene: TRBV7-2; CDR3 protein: CASSFVDIGANEQFF; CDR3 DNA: TGTGCCAGCAGCTTCGTGGATATAGGGGCGAATGAGCAGTTCTTC
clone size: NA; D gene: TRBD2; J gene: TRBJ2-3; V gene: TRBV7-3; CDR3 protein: CASSEPGLAGSQYF; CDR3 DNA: TGTGCCAGCAGCGAACCGGGACTAGCGGGGTCACAGTATTTT
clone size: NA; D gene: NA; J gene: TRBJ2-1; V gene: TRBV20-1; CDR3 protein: CSAKTRSVYNEQFF; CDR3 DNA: TGCAGTGCTAAAACCCGAAGTGTCTACAATGAGCAGTTCTTC
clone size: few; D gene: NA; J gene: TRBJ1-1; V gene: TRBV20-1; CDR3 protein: CSARGTLLYEGKTEAFF; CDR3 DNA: TGCAGTGCTAGGGGTACCCTGTTGTATGAGGGGAAGACTGAAGCTTTCTTT
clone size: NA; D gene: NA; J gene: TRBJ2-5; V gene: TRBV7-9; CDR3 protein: CASSTRDSVQETQYF; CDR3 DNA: TGTGCCAGCAGCACGCGGGACAGCGTCCAAGAGACCCAGTACTTC
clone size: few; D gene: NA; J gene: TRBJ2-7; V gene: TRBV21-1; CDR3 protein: CASGGGVSSYEQYF; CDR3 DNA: TGTGCCAGTGGTGGGGGCGTTAGCTCCTACGAGCAGTACTTC
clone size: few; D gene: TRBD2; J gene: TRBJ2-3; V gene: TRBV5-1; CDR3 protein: CATYLTSGGTDTQYF; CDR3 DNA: TGCGCCACCTATCTGACTAGCGGGGGCACAGATACGCAGTATTTT
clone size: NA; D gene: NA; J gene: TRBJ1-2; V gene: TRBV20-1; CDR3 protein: CSAGDPGGGHYGYTF; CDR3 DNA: TGCAGTGCTGGAGACCCGGGAGGGGGTCACTATGGCTACACCTTC
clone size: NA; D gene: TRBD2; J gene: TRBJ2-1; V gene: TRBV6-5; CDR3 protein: CASSSPTRGGFNEQFF; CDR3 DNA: TGTGCCAGCAGTTCCCCTACTCGCGGGGGTTTCAATGAGCAGTTCTTC
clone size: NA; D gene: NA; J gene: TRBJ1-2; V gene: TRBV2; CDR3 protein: CASSEVRGGSDLYYGYTF; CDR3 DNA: TGTGCCAGCAGTGAAGTTCGAGGCGGCAGCGACCTTTACTATGGCTACACCTTC
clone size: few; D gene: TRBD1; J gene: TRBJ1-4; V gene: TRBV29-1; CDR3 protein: CSVSGTAEKLFF; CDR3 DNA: TGCAGCGTGTCCGGGACAGCCGAAAAACTGTTTTTT
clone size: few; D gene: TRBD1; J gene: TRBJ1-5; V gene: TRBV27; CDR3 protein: CASSLHTTGESNQPQHF; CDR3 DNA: TGTGCCAGCAGTTTGCATACGACAGGGGAGAGCAATCAGCCCCAGCATTTT
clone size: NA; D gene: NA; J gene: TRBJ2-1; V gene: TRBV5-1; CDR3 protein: CASSKGPFNEQFF; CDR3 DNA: TGCGCCAGCAGCAAGGGACCATTCAATGAGCAGTTCTTC
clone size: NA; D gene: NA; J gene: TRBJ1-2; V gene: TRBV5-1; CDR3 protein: CASSFDSNGYTF; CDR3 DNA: TGCGCCAGCAGCTTTGATAGTAATGGCTACACCTTC
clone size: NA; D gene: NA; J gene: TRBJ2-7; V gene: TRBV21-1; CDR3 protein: CASSAQAGNVLEQYF; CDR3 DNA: TGTGCCAGCAGCGCCCAGGCAGGGAACGTCCTCGAGCAGTACTTC
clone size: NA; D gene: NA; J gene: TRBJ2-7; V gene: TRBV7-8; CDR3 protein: CASSPVGISYEQYF; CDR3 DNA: TGTGCCAGCAGTCCGGTCGGGATCTCCTACGAGCAGTACTTC
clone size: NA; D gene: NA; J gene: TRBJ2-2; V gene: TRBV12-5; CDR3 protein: CASGERGSGTGELFF; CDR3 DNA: TGTGCTAGTGGTGAACGGGGCTCGGGCACCGGGGAGCTGTTTTTT
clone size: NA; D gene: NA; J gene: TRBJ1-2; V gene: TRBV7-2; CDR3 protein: CASSDGYTF; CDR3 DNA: TGTGCCAGCAGTGATGGCTACACCTTC
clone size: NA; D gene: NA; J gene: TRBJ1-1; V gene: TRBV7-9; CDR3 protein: CASTPMGTTAEAFF; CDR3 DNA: TGTGCCAGCACACCCATGGGGACGACCGCTGAAGCTTTCTTT
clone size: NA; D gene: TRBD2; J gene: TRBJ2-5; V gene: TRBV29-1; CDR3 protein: CSVTDHLAAKETQYF; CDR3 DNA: TGCAGCGTGACCGACCACCTAGCGGCCAAAGAGACCCAGTACTTC
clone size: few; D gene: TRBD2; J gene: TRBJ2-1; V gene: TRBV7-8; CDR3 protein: CASSPPQREGNEQFF; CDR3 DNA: TGTGCCAGCAGCCCCCCCCAGCGGGAGGGCAATGAGCAGTTCTTC
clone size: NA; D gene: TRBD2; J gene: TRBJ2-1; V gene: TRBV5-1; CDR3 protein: CASSSKNVQRGYNEQFF; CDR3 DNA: TGCGCCAGCAGCTCCAAAAACGTCCAGCGGGGGTACAATGAGCAGTTCTTC
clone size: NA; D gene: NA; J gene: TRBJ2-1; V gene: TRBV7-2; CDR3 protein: CASSDGNSYNEQFF; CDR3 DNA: TGTGCCAGCAGCGACGGAAATTCCTACAATGAGCAGTTCTTC
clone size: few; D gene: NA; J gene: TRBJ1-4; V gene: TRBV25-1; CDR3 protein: CASSQTVTNEKLFF; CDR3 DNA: TGTGCCAGCAGTCAGACAGTCACTAATGAAAAACTGTTTTTT
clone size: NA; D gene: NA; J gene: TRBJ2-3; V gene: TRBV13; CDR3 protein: CASSSSSEVGTDTPYF; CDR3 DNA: TGTGCCAGCAGCTCCTCTAGCGAAGTGGGAACAGATACGCCGTATTTT
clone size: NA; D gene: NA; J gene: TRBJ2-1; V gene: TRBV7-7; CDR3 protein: CASSLVLGAEQFF; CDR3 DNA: TGTGCCAGCAGCTTAGTCTTAGGGGCTGAGCAGTTCTTC